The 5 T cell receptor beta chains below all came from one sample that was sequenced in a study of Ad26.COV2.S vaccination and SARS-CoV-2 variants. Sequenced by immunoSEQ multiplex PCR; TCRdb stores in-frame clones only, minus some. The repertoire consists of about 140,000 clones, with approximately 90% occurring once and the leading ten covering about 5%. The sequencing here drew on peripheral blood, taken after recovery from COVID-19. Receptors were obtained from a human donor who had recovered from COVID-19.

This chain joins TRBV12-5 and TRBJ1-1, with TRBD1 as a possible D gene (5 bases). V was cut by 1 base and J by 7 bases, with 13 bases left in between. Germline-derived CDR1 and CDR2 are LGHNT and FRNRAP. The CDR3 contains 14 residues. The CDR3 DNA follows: TGTGCTAGTGGTTTGGGCCCCTCGGGGGGTGAAGCTTTCTTT. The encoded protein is CASGLGPSGGEAFF.

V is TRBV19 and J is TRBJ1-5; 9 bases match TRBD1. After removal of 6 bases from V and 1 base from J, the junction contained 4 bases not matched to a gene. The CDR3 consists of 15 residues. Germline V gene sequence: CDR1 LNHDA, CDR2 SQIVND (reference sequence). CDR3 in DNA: TGTGCCAGTAGCCAAGACAGGGGGAGCAATCAGCCCCAGCATTTT. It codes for CASSQDRGSNQPQHF.

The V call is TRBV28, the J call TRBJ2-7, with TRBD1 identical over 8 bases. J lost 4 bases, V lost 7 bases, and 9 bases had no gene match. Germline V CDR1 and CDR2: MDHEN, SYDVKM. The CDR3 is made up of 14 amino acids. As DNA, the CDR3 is TGTGCCAGCAAACAGGGGGGAGAAGAGTACGAGCAGTACTTC. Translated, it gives CASKQGGEEYEQYF.

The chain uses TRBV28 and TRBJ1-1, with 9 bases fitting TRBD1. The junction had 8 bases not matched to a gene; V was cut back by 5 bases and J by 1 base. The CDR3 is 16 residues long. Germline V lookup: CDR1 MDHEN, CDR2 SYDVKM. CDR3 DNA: TGTGCCAGCAGTCGAGGGGGGACAGGGTGGAACACTGAAGCTTTCTTT. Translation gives CASSRGGTGWNTEAFF.

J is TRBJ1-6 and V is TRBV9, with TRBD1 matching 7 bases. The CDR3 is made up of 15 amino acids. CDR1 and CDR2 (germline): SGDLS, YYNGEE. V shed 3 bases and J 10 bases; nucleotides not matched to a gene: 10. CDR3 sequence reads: CASSALSTGESPLHF. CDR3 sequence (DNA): TGTGCCAGCAGCGCCCTTAGCACAGGGGAATCACCCCTCCACTTT.